The 27 T cell receptor beta chains below all came from one sample that was sequenced in a study of cytomegalovirus exposure and HLA in healthy donors. The repertoire was sequenced with immunoSEQ multiplex PCR; TCRdb's copy has only in-frame clones and lacks some. The sample shows roughly 56,000 clones, around 94% of them seen only once. Specimen: PBMCs. These receptors were obtained from a man aged 18 to 29 in good health and CMV-seronegative.

The chain carries TRBV27 and TRBJ2-2; a weak D match, TRBD2 (5 bases). There are 14 residues in the CDR3. The V gene's germline CDR1 is MNHEY and CDR2 SMNVEV (reference sequence). V gave up 10 bases and J gave up 5 bases, with 17 bases separating them. The DNA for the CDR3 is TGTGCCACCAAAGGGTGGGAGTCAACCGGGGAGCTGTTTTTT. This codes for CATKGWESTGELFF.

This clone was observed a handful of times. The chain is built from TRBV6-5 and TRBJ1-1, with D maybe TRBD1 (6 bases). From germline, CDR1 is MNHEY and CDR2 SVGAGI. CDR3 length: 13 amino acids. Between the trimmed V and J ends, which lost 6 bases and 1 base, there was a span of 9 bases. In DNA, the CDR3 is TGTGCCAGCAGACAGGGCCAGAACACTGAAGCTTTCTTT. It encodes CASRQGQNTEAFF.

There are a few counts of this clone. This chain links TRBV7-2 with TRBJ2-7, with 9 positions matching TRBD1. The CDR3 consists of 14 residues. The J segment lost 6 bases and the V segment lost 4 bases, leaving 7 bases of the junction unmatched. Germline CDR1 is SGHTA and CDR2 is FQGNSA. DNA for the CDR3: TGTGCCAGCAGCTCCTCCGGGACAGGGTTCGAGCAGTACTTC. It encodes CASSSSGTGFEQYF.

The CDR3 DNA follows: TGTGCCAGCAGTTCCCCCCCGTACCAAGAGACCCAGTACTTC. Translation gives CASSSPPYQETQYF. This chain links TRBV27 with TRBJ2-5; D is undetermined. This CDR3 region has 14 residues. The V gene lost 4 bases and the J gene lost 0 bases, with 9 bases spanning the gap. CDR1 is MNHEY, CDR2 SMNVEV, per germline (reference sequence).

V is TRBV28 and J is TRBJ1-1; D not resolved. The CDR3 is 18 amino acids. V gave up 6 bases and J gave up 1 base, with 24 bases separating them. Germline loops: CDR1 MDHEN, CDR2 SYDVKM. The CDR3 spells CASSQAGPFNGRNTEAFF. The DNA for the CDR3 is TGTGCCAGCAGCCAGGCAGGTCCATTCAACGGCAGGAACACTGAAGCTTTCTTT.

CDR3 DNA: TGCGCCAGCAGCCGCGCGGAGAGCACAGATACGCAGTATTTT. Translation gives CASSRAESTDTQYF. The rearrangement uses TRBV5-1 and TRBJ2-3, with D uncertain. V was clipped by 4 bases and J by 0 bases, with 9 bases between them. CDR1 is SGHRS and CDR2 is YFSETQ in the germline V gene. The CDR3 spans 14 residues.

The rearrangement joins TRBV18 to TRBJ1-1, with 7 bases identical to TRBD1. V trimming: 5 bases; J trimming: 5 bases; junction bases outside the gene matches: 5. The germline gives CDR1 KGHSH, CDR2 LQKENI. The CDR3 is 13 residues long. CDR3 sequence reads: CASSTKQGTEAFF. The CDR3 DNA reads as TGTGCCAGCTCAACAAAACAGGGGACTGAAGCTTTCTTT.

The chain couples TRBV27 to TRBJ2-2; 10 nucleotides align to TRBD2. CDR3 length: 15 amino acids. Germline V gene lookup returns CDR1 MNHEY and CDR2 SMNVEV (reference sequence). Trimming took 5 bases from V and 5 from J; bases not matched to a gene: 5. CDR3 region: CASSKREGGTGELFF. CDR3 DNA: TGTGCCAGCAGTAAGCGGGAGGGCGGGACCGGGGAGCTGTTTTTT.

J is TRBJ2-5 and V is TRBV7-9, with 11 bases identical to TRBD1. The V segment lost 4 bases and the J segment 4 bases; nucleotides outside the gene matches: 2. This CDR3 comprises 14 residues. Germline V gene data show CDR1 as SEHNR and CDR2 as FQNEAQ (reference sequence). In DNA, the CDR3 is TGTGCCAGCAGCTGGACAGGGGGCACAGAGACCCAGTACTTC. As protein: CASSWTGGTETQYF.

V and J are TRBV28 and TRBJ2-3; D is possibly TRBD2 (5 bases). The CDR3 is 15 amino acids. CDR1 and CDR2 (germline): MDHEN, SYDVKM. V shed 6 bases and J shed 4 bases, with 17 bases lying between them. The CDR3 protein is CASSRRTGRPDTQYF. The CDR3 coding sequence is TGTGCCAGCAGCCGTCGGACTGGGCGCCCAGATACGCAGTATTTT.

The chain joins TRBV28 to TRBJ1-1, with 8 bases fitting TRBD1. Germline V gene lookup returns CDR1 MDHEN and CDR2 SYDVKM. Trimming removed 8 bases from V and 4 bases from J; junction bases left unmatched: 9. The CDR3 length is 14 residues. The CDR3 DNA is TGTGCCAGCCTCTCCGGACAGGGTGTCACTGAAGCTTTCTTT. Translating gives CASLSGQGVTEAFF.

V usage is TRBV5-8 and J usage is TRBJ1-2, with 10 bases aligning to TRBD1. The trim removed 4 bases at V and 5 bases at J, leaving 5 bases unmatched. CDR1 is SGHTS and CDR2 is YDEGEE in the germline V gene. The CDR3 runs 14 residues. Here the CDR3 DNA reads TGTGCCAGCAGCCCCGGGACAGGGGCTTATGGCTACACCTTC. Translation: CASSPGTGAYGYTF.

The chain joins TRBV14 to TRBJ2-1; TRBD2 matches 11 bases. Germline V gene sequence: CDR1 SGHDN, CDR2 FVKESK. J gave up 4 bases and V 0 bases, and 5 bases lay outside the gene matches. This CDR3 is built from 17 residues. CDR3: CASSQEVAGGKYNEQFF. The DNA for the CDR3 is TGTGCCAGCAGCCAAGAGGTAGCGGGAGGGAAATACAATGAGCAGTTCTTC.

The chain joins TRBV18 to TRBJ1-2; 8 nucleotides align to TRBD1. CDR3 length equals 15 residues. The V gene's germline CDR1 is KGHSH and CDR2 LQKENI. The junction had 5 bases not matched to a gene; V was cut back by 4 bases and J by 1 base. CDR3 DNA sequence: TGTGCCAGCTCACGACAGGGGAATAATAACTATGGCTACACCTTC. This gives the protein CASSRQGNNNYGYTF. Supplemented by reference TRBV18 and TRBJ1-2, the full variable domain reads NAGVMQNPRHLVRRRGQEARLRCSPMKGHSHVYWYRQLPEEGLKFMVYLQKENIIDESGMPKERFSAEFPKEGPSILRIQQVVRGDSAAYFCASSRQGNNNYGYTFGSGTRLTVV.

The rearrangement links TRBV28 to TRBJ2-1; 11 bases align to TRBD2. The V and J ends lost 5 bases and 9 bases, in that order; junction bases with no gene match: 12. The CDR3 is 16 amino acids. CDR1 is MDHEN, CDR2 SYDVKM, per germline. CDR3 region: CASSPFSGRVSLEQFF. The CDR3 nucleotides are TGTGCCAGCAGTCCCTTTAGCGGGAGGGTGTCTCTTGAGCAGTTCTTC.

The rearrangement uses TRBV6-6 and TRBJ2-2; possibly TRBD1 for D (5 bases). The germline V gene has CDR1 MNHNY and CDR2 SVGAGI (reference sequence). The CDR3 runs 15 residues. V was clipped by 3 bases and J by 5 bases, with 13 bases between them. The CDR3 region has the DNA TGTGCCAGCAGTTATGGGGTACAGGAAACCGGGGAGCTGTTTTTT. It codes for CASSYGVQETGELFF.

This sequence joins TRBV30 and TRBJ1-4, with D tentatively TRBD1 (6 bases). Trimming shortened V by 1 base and J by 0 bases, and 15 bases separated the two germline ends. The CDR3 totals 17 residues. Germline CDR1 GTSNPN, CDR2 SVGIG (reference sequence). As DNA, the CDR3 is TGTGCCTGGAGTGACGGACAGCTAATTGCAACTAATGAAAAACTGTTTTTT. Translation gives CAWSDGQLIATNEKLFF.

The chain has TRBV7-2 and TRBJ1-1; tentative D call: TRBD1 (6 bases). Trimming took off 2 bases at V and 0 bases at J, with 10 bases between the two ends. CDR1 and CDR2 from the germline V gene are SGHTA and FQGNSA. This CDR3 has 15 amino acids. In DNA, the CDR3 is TGTGCCAGCAGCTTACAAGGGGGAATGAACACTGAAGCTTTCTTT. Translating gives CASSLQGGMNTEAFF. Looking up the rest from reference TRBV7-2 and TRBJ1-1 gives the full variable domain: GAGVSQSPSNKVTEKGKDVELRCDPISGHTALYWYRQSLGQGLEFLIYFQGNSAPDKSGLPSDRFSAERTGGSVSTLTIQRTQQEDSAVYLCASSLQGGMNTEAFFGQGTRLTVV.

V and J are TRBV28 and TRBJ2-1; unclear D gene. The germline V gene has CDR1 MDHEN and CDR2 SYDVKM. V was clipped by 2 bases and J by 9 bases, with 8 bases between them. The CDR3 spans 12 residues. As DNA, the CDR3 is TGTGCCAGCAGTTTAATTCGCAGTGAGCAGTTCTTC. Its protein is CASSLIRSEQFF.

J is TRBJ2-7 and V is TRBV23-1, with D tentatively TRBD1 (5 bases). TRBV23-1 is given ORF status, its function remaining uncertain. Trimming removed 2 bases from V and 2 bases from J, with 16 bases in between. The CDR3 has 16 amino acids. The chain's CDR3 is CASSQDQGLMTYEQYF. CDR3 DNA sequence: TGCGCCAGCAGTCAAGACCAGGGTTTAATGACCTACGAGCAGTACTTC.

This chain uses TRBV10-3 with TRBJ1-1; D remains ambiguous. V lost 2 bases and J 1 base, leaving 11 bases between the germline ends. Germline values: CDR1 ENHRY, CDR2 SYGVKD. This CDR3 has 15 amino acids. The CDR3 region is CAISEELTWNTEAFF. CDR3 bases: TGTGCCATCAGTGAGGAACTAACATGGAACACTGAAGCTTTCTTT.

The V call is TRBV5-4, the J call TRBJ2-5; 11 nucleotides line up with TRBD1. Looked up from germline, CDR1 is SGHNT and CDR2 is YYREEE (reference sequence). The ends lost 3 bases at V and 8 bases at J; junction bases unmatched: 3. The CDR3 is 13 residues long. The CDR3 DNA reads as TGTGCCAGCAGCTGGGGACAGGGGGAAACCCAGTACTTC. It encodes CASSWGQGETQYF.

The V gene is TRBV27, the J gene TRBJ1-4, with D maybe TRBD1 (6 bases). The CDR3 runs to 15 residues. CDR1 is MNHEY and CDR2 is SMNVEV in the germline V gene (reference sequence). Trimming took 6 bases from V and 7 from J, leaving 18 bases between them. DNA for the CDR3: TGTGCCAGCAGACAGGGAACAGGGAGTGGTGAAAAACTGTTTTTT. Translation gives CASRQGTGSGEKLFF.

This chain links TRBV12-2 with TRBJ2-7; TRBD2, the table's D call, was not compared with the DNA. TRBV12-2 is an annotated pseudogene. The CDR3 spans 17 residues. The CDR3 DNA sequence: TGTGCAAGTCGCCCCCCCGGGTGTGTCGAACGGGTCTACGAGCAGTACTTC. This encodes CASRPPGCVERVYEQYF.

The chain links TRBV4-3 to TRBJ1-5; D is unresolved. V shed 0 bases and J shed 4 bases, with 7 bases lying between them. This CDR3 has 14 amino acids. Looked up from germline, CDR1 is LGHNA and CDR2 is YSLEER. The CDR3 DNA is TGCGCCAGCAGCCAAGAGAGAGGTAATCAGCCCCAGCATTTT. Protein: CASSQERGNQPQHF.

The chain is built from TRBV7-2 and TRBJ1-3, with a tentative D call TRBD1 (5 bases). The CDR3 is made up of 15 amino acids. Germline CDR1 reads SGHTA; CDR2 reads FQGNSA. The V gene lost 2 bases and the J gene lost 3 bases, with 11 bases spanning the gap. This CDR3 reads CASSLRGDFGNTIYF. The CDR3 DNA reads TGTGCCAGCAGCTTACGGGGGGATTTTGGAAACACCATATATTTT.

This rearrangement joins TRBV19 to TRBJ1-1, with TRBD1 identical over 9 bases. The V gene end was trimmed by 4 bases and the J gene end by 9 bases; junction bases not matched to a gene: 3. Germline V gives CDR1 LNHDA, CDR2 SQIVND (reference sequence). The CDR3 runs 12 residues. In DNA form, the CDR3 reads TGTGCCAGTAGTACCGGACAGGGGAAAGCTTTCTTT. Protein: CASSTGQGKAFF.